Listed here is a single T cell receptor (beta chain). The CDR3 contains 12 residues. The germline V gene encodes CDR1 MGHDK and CDR2 SYGVNS. V was trimmed by 4 bases and J by 9 bases, leaving 10 bases between them. This sample stems from a study of T cells in Graves' hyperthyroidism and ophthalmopathy. RNA transcripts yielded amplified TCR beta CDR3 regions. With the HTBI primer set, the TCR CDR3 went through a first round of RT-PCR. TCRdb reprocessed the multiplex PCR reads via MiXCR and lists one record per CDR3 protein. Of roughly 630,000 distinct CDR3 sequences listed, 15% to 18% are singletons. Sequencing used blood. This sequence joins TRBV25-1 and TRBJ2-1; the D gene is possibly TRBD2 (5 bases). This clonotype originated in a woman aged 25 to 39 with Graves' hyperthyroidism. This CDR3 is CASSGRDGEQFF. The DNA for the CDR3 is TGTGCCAGCAGTGGCCGGGATGGTGAGCAGTTCTTC.